The T cell receptor beta chain described here comes from a study of cytomegalovirus exposure and HLA in healthy donors. Study observations and caveats: Certain indistinguishable V segments, among them TRBV6-2 and TRBV6-3, were excluded.

This CDR3 is built from 15 residues. V lost 0 bases to trimming and J lost 0 bases; unmatched junction nucleotides: 2. The germline V gene has CDR1 GTSNPN and CDR2 SVGIG (reference sequence). This clone turned up a few times. Its antigen is unknown. Primers for the PCR totalled 60 Vbeta and 13 Jbeta. The assay was immunoSEQ multiplex PCR, and TCRdb's table has in-frame clones only and misses some. The sample lists under 200,000 clones; 10% to 15% were seen once. This TCR was recovered from a man aged 45-65 years in good health and CMV-seropositive. The sample taken for sequencing was PBMCs. The chain combines TRBV30 with TRBJ1-3; 7 bases fit TRBD1. The chain's CDR3 is CAWSVQGYSGNTIYF. The CDR3 DNA reads as TGTGCCTGGAGTGTACAGGGGTACTCTGGAAACACCATATATTTT. Filled out from reference TRBV30 and TRBJ1-3, the complete variable domain reads SQTIHQWPATLVQPVGSPLSLECTVEGTSNPNLYWYRQAAGRGLQLLFYSVGIGQISSEVPQNLSASRPQDRQFILSSKKLLLSDSGFYLCAWSVQGYSGNTIYFGEGSWLTVV.